This entry concerns a single T cell receptor (beta chain). Its antigen is still unknown. The sample comes from a study of cytomegalovirus exposure and HLA in healthy donors. Regarding the study as a whole: Most TCR beta V segments were productive about 87% or about 30% of the time in an earlier analysis. Within the data, a cluster of highly shared sequence variants was likely a sequencing artifact. Near-uniform donor sequencing depth was presumed by presence/absence analyses. Reportedly, fewer N-insertions than the 666-donor mean appeared in an Asian-associated ancestry cluster in a later analysis.

The CDR3 spans 15 residues. From germline, CDR1 is MDHEN and CDR2 SYDVKM. With 5 bases clipped from V and 4 bases from J, the junction kept 9 bases outside the gene matches. Use of 60 Vbeta and 13 Jbeta primers characterized the PCR. Sequencing was performed with immunoSEQ multiplex PCR; in TCRdb, only in-frame clones are kept and a portion is missing. The sample carries some 98,000 clones, about 80% recorded once. The receptor was isolated from a man in his forties in good health and CMV-seronegative. The source material was PBMCs. The V call is TRBV28, the J call TRBJ2-3; the match to TRBD1 covers 7 bases. CDR3 loop: CASSGPGGLADTQYF. The CDR3 bases are TGTGCCAGCAGTGGCCCAGGGGGTTTAGCAGATACGCAGTATTTT.